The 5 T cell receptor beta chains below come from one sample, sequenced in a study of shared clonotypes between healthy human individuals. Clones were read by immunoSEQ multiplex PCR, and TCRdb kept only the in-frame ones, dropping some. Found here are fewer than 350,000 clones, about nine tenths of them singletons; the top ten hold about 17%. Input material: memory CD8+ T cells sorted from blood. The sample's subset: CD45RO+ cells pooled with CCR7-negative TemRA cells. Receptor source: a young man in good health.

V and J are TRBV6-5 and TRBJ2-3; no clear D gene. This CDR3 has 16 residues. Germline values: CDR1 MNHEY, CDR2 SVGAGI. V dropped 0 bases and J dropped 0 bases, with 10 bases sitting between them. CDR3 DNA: TGTGCCAGCAGTTACTCAAGGTCCAGTAGCACAGATACGCAGTATTTT. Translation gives CASSYSRSSSTDTQYF.

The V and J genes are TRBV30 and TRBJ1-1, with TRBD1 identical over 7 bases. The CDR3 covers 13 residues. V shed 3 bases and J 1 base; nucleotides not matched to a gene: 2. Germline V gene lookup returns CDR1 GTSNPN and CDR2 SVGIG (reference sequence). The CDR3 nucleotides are TGTGCCTGGAGGGGGGACAGGAACACTGAAGCTTTCTTT. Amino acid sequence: CAWRGDRNTEAFF.

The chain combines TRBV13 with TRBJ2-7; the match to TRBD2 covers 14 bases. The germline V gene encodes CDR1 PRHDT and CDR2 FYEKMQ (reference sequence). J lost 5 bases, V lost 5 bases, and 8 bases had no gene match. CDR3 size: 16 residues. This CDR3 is CASSPGGLAGGHEQYF. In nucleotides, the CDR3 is TGTGCCAGCAGCCCAGGAGGACTAGCGGGGGGCCACGAGCAGTACTTC.

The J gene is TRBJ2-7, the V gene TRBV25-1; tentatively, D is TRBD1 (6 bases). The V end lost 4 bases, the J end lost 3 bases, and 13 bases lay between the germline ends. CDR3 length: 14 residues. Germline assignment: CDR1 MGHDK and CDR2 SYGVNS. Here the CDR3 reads CASSVDRSSYEQYF. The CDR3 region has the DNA TGTGCCAGCAGTGTCGACAGGTCGAGCTACGAGCAGTACTTC.

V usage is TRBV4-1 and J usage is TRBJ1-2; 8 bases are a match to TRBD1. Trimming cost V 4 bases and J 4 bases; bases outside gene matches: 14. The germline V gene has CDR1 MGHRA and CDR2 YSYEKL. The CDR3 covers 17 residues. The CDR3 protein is CASSPSYWTGNFYGYTF. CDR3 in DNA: TGCGCCAGCAGCCCCTCTTATTGGACAGGGAATTTCTATGGCTACACCTTC.